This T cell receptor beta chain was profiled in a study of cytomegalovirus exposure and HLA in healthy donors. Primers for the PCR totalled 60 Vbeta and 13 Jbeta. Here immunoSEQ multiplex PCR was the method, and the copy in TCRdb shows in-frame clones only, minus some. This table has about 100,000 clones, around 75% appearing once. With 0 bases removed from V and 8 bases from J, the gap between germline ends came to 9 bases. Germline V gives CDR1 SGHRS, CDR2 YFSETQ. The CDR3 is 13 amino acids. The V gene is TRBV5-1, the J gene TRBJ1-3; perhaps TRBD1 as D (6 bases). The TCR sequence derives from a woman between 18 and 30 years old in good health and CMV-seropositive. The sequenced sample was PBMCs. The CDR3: CASSLDRVDTIYF. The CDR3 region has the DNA TGCGCCAGCAGCTTGGACAGGGTGGACACCATATATTTT.